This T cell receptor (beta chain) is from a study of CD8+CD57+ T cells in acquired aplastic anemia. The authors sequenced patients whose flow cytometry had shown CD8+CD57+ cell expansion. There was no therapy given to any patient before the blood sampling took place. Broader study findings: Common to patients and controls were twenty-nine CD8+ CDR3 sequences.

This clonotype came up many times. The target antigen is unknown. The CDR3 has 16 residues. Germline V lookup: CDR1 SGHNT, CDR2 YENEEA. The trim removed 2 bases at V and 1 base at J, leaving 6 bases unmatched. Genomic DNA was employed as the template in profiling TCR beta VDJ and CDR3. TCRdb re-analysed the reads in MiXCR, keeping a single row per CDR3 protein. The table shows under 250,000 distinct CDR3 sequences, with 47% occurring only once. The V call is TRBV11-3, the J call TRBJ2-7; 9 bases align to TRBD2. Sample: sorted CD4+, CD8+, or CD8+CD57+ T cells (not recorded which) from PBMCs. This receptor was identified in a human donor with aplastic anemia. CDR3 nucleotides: TGTGCCAGCAGCTTACTCCGACTAGCGGATTCCTACGAGCAGTACTTC. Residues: CASSLLRLADSYEQYF.